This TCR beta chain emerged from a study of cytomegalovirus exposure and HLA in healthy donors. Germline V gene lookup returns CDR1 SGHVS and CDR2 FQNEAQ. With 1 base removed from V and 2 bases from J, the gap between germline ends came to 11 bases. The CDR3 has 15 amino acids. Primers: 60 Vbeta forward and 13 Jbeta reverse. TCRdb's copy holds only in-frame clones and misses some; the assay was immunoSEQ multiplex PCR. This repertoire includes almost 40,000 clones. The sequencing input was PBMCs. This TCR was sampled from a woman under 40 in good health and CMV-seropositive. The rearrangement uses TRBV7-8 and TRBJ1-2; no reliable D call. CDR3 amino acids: CASSLVERANYGYTF. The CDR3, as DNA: TGTGCCAGCAGCTTAGTTGAGAGGGCAAACTATGGCTACACCTTC.